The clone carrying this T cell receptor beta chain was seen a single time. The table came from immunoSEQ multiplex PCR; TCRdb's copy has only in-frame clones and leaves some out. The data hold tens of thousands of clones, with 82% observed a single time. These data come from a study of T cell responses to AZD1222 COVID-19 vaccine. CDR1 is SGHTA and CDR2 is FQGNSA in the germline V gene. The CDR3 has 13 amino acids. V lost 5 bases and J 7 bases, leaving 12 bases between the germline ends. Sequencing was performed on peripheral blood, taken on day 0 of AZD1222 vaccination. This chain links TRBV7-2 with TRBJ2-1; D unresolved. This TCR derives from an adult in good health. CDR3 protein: CASSPTGPNEQFF. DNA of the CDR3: TGTGCCAGCAGCCCAACCGGCCCAAATGAGCAGTTCTTC.